The 29 T cell receptor beta chains reported below all come from one sample, sequenced in a study of metastatic and nonmetastatic thyroid tumors (dated by TCRdb to about 2020). No treatment had been received by any patient before thyroid surgery. Receptor amplification or capture employed PCR. Instrument on record: Illumina HiSeq 4000. The raw public data were reprocessed by TCRdb itself: fastp quality trimming at Q25, MiXCR clonotype calling, in-frame beta chains only. The sample table holds 13,000 or so clones, of which approximately 33% were seen once. The top ten constitute approximately 14% of the sample. Sequenced sample: tumor tissue. The receptors derive from a male donor with papillary thyroid cancer or a benign thyroid nodule (not recorded which). Some clones in this sample may be carry-over from other donors' samples.

By share, this clone ranks as medium-sized. V usage is TRBV4-1 and J usage is TRBJ1-1; D call uncertain. Germline-derived CDR1 and CDR2 are MGHRA and YSYEKL. The CDR3 has 14 residues. The V gene lost 0 bases and the J gene lost 3 bases, with 8 bases spanning the gap. The CDR3 DNA sequence: TGCGCCAGCAGCCAAGAAGCGTCGGACACTGAAGCTTTCTTT. This encodes CASSQEASDTEAFF.

The rearrangement joins TRBV28 to TRBJ2-1; D is unclear. The CDR3 has 13 amino acids. The germline gives CDR1 MDHEN, CDR2 SYDVKM. V was clipped by 7 bases and J by 6 bases, with 13 bases between them. The CDR3: CASKTHPFNEQFF. The CDR3, as DNA: TGTGCCAGCAAAACCCACCCTTTCAATGAGCAGTTCTTC.

This clone was observed at least ten times. This sequence may be a read error, since a much larger clone differs from it by one base. This CDR3 is also generated by other DNA sequences in the sample. The chain has TRBV20-1 and TRBJ1-4; TRBD1 might be the D (6 bases). Trimming stripped 2 bases from V and 5 bases from J, with 12 bases between. Per the germline V gene, CDR1 is DFQATT and CDR2 is SNEGSKA (reference sequence). The CDR3 runs to 14 residues. The CDR3 protein is CSARPDRRNEKLFF. CDR3 in DNA: TGCAGTGCTAGACCCGACAGGAGAAATGAAAAACTGTTTTTT.

This clone was recorded a few times. The J gene is TRBJ1-6, the V gene TRBV6-2 or TRBV6-3; the D is unclear. Germline values: CDR1 MNHEY, CDR2 SVGEGT. Trimming stripped 0 bases from V and 7 bases from J, with 10 bases between. The CDR3 contains 15 residues. The CDR3 here is CASSYSGNGNSPLHF. The CDR3 bases are TGTGCCAGCAGTTACTCAGGCAACGGGAATTCACCCCTCCACTTT.

This clone was seen more than once but under ten times. The CDR3 bases are TGTGCCAGCAGACGCGACAGGGGACCTCTCTACGAGCAGTACTTC. It codes for CASRRDRGPLYEQYF. The rearrangement joins TRBV6-2 or TRBV6-3 to TRBJ2-7; 8 bases map to TRBD1. V was pared by 6 bases and J by 3 bases, with 10 bases of the junction left unmatched. CDR1 is MNHEY, CDR2 SVGEGT, per germline. CDR3 size: 15 residues.

CDR3 in amino acids: CATSDSGYGYTF. CDR3 DNA sequence: TGTGCCACCAGTGATTCCGGATATGGCTACACCTTC. The chain uses TRBV24-1 and TRBJ1-2, with no clear D. The CDR3 sequence is 12 residues long. Germline CDR1 and CDR2: KGHDR and SFDVKD. The germline V and J ends were trimmed by 2 bases and 5 bases, with 5 bases remaining between them.

The chain couples TRBV27 to TRBJ2-1; 8 bases align to TRBD1. J was trimmed by 1 base and V by 7 bases; bases with no gene match: 3. The germline V gene has CDR1 MNHEY and CDR2 SMNVEV (reference sequence). This CDR3 is 14 amino acids long. CDR3 loop: CASKWTGSYNEQFF. The CDR3 DNA sequence: TGTGCCAGCAAGTGGACAGGGTCCTACAATGAGCAGTTCTTC.

A note on this clone: A junction end diverges from the germline sequence, so it may reflect a read error. This chain uses TRBV3-1 with TRBJ2-7; D unresolved. Germline V CDR1 and CDR2: LGHDT, YNNKEL (reference sequence). The CDR3 covers 16 residues. The CDR3, as DNA: TGTGCCATCAGCCAATACCTGACATGGGCCGAAAACGAGCAGTACTTC. Translated: CAISQYLTWAENEQYF.

This chain uses TRBV7-2 with TRBJ2-3; D remains unclear. The CDR3 is 12 residues long. The germline V gene encodes CDR1 SGHTA and CDR2 FQGNSA. The V end lost 5 bases, the J end lost 2 bases, and 5 bases lay between the germline ends. The CDR3 sequence is CASSQLTDTQYF. CDR3 in DNA: TGTGCCAGCAGCCAACTCACAGATACGCAGTATTTT.

This clone was counted many times. It may be a read error: a sequence one base away is much more abundant. The same CDR3 arises from other DNA sequences in this sample as well. This rearrangement joins TRBV30 to TRBJ2-3, with 8 bases matching TRBD2. The germline V gene encodes CDR1 GTSNPN and CDR2 SVGIG (reference sequence). Germline trimming cut 3 bases from V and 4 bases from J; bases unmatched to any gene: 9. The CDR3 sequence is 15 residues long. The CDR3: CAWSDSGSAADTQYF. The CDR3 bases are TGTGCCTGGAGCGACAGCGGGAGTGCCGCAGATACGCAGTATTTT.

The chain carries TRBV6-1 and TRBJ2-1, with TRBD2 matching 8 bases. Germline V CDR1 and CDR2: MNHNS, SASEGT. V was clipped by 5 bases and J by 6 bases; unmatched bases: 6. There are 14 residues in the CDR3. CDR3 residues: CASSPRTSSNEQFF. The CDR3 nucleotides are TGTGCCAGCAGTCCCAGGACTAGCTCCAATGAGCAGTTCTTC.

This rearrangement joins TRBV11-2 to TRBJ2-1; 14 nucleotides align to TRBD2. Germline V gene sequence: CDR1 SGHAT, CDR2 FQNNGV. V was clipped by 5 bases and J by 6 bases; unmatched bases: 3. The CDR3 loop spans 15 amino acids. In nucleotides, the CDR3 is TGTGCCAGCAGCGCGGGACTAGCGGGGGTCAATGAGCAGTTCTTC. Residues: CASSAGLAGVNEQFF.

The chain joins TRBV28 to TRBJ1-1; D is perhaps TRBD1 (5 bases). The CDR3 is made up of 14 amino acids. V was shortened by 4 bases and J by 4 bases, with 13 bases between the two germline ends. The V gene's germline CDR1 is MDHEN and CDR2 SYDVKM. This CDR3 is CASSSSGRGTEAFF. CDR3 sequence (DNA): TGTGCCAGCAGTTCCTCAGGGAGGGGCACTGAAGCTTTCTTT.

The rearrangement uses TRBV11-2 and TRBJ2-7, with TRBD2 identical over 12 bases. Unmatched junction bases numbered 13, after V lost 4 bases and J lost 3 bases. The V gene's germline CDR1 is SGHAT and CDR2 FQNNGV. This CDR3 contains 18 residues. CDR3 amino acids: CASSYRDRMGLAGYEQYF. The CDR3 nucleotides are TGTGCCAGCAGCTACCGGGACAGAATGGGACTAGCGGGCTACGAGCAGTACTTC.

V gene TRBV6-1 combines with J gene TRBJ2-5; either TRBD1 or TRBD2 may supply D (6 bases each). The CDR3 covers 14 residues. V was trimmed by 5 bases and J by 3 bases, leaving 13 bases between them. The germline V gene encodes CDR1 MNHNS and CDR2 SASEGT. CDR3 nucleotides: TGTGCCAGCAGTAAAGGGGGGAATGAAGAGACCCAGTACTTC. It is translated as CASSKGGNEETQYF.

Details on this clone: One junction end does not reproduce the germline sequence, and a read error may be involved. The gene calls are TRBV4-1 and TRBJ2-1, with unresolved D. The CDR3 sequence is 13 residues long. Germline lookup yields CDR1 MGHRA and CDR2 YSYEKL. CDR3 sequence reads: CASSLRRYNELFF. The CDR3 region has the DNA TGCGCCAGCAGCCTAAGGCGTTACAATGAGCTGTTCTTC.

This chain joins TRBV20-1 and TRBJ2-1; possibly TRBD1 for D (6 bases). The germline CDR1 and CDR2 sequences are DFQATT and SNEGSKA (reference sequence). CDR3 length equals 14 residues. The germline V and J ends were trimmed by 4 bases and 3 bases, with 13 bases remaining between them. The chain's CDR3 is CSANPGHGYNEQFF. In DNA form, the CDR3 reads TGCAGTGCTAATCCGGGACACGGCTACAATGAGCAGTTCTTC.

A few counts support this clone. This rearrangement joins TRBV27 to TRBJ1-2; a possible D gene is TRBD1 (5 bases). CDR1 and CDR2 from the germline V gene are MNHEY and SMNVEV (reference sequence). This CDR3 region has 17 residues. With 0 bases removed from V and 0 bases from J, the gap between germline ends came to 14 bases. This CDR3 is CASSLSMARGPNYGYTF. In DNA form, the CDR3 reads TGTGCCAGCAGTTTATCGATGGCGCGGGGCCCTAACTATGGCTACACCTTC.

Notes on this clone: This could be a read error, since a much larger clone is one nucleotide away. The sample contains more than one DNA sequence encoding this CDR3. The chain links TRBV30 to TRBJ1-1; TRBD1 aligns across 10 bases. Germline CDR1 and CDR2: GTSNPN and SVGIG (reference sequence). The CDR3 is 15 amino acids. The chain's CDR3 is CAWSFKDRGNTEAFF. CDR3 bases: TGTGCCTGGAGTTTTAAGGACAGGGGGAACACTGAAGCCTTCTTT. Supplemented by reference TRBV30 and TRBJ1-1, the full variable domain reads SQTIHQWPATLVQPVGSPLSLECTVEGTSNPNLYWYRQAAGRGLQLLFYSVGIGQISSEVPQNLSASRPQDRQFILSSKKLLLSDSGFYLCAWSFKDRGNTEAFFGQGTRLTVV.

The chain is built from TRBV12-3 or TRBV12-4 and TRBJ2-1; D unresolved. CDR3 length: 13 amino acids. Trimming removed 1 base at V and 10 bases at J, with 11 bases between. The CDR3 sequence: CASSLGVVTEQFF. The CDR3 bases are TGTGCCAGCAGTTTAGGGGTAGTGACAGAGCAGTTCTTC.

V and J are TRBV6-5 and TRBJ2-3; the match to TRBD2 covers 9 bases. The CDR3 runs to 17 residues. CDR1 is MNHEY and CDR2 is SVGAGI in the germline V gene. Unmatched junction bases numbered 14, after V lost 6 bases and J lost 4 bases. The CDR3 coding sequence is TGTGCCAGCAGCGGCCTCGGGCGGGGGGGCCCCCCAGATACGCAGTATTTT. As protein: CASSGLGRGGPPDTQYF.

This clone is medium-sized within its sample. V usage is TRBV4-1 and J usage is TRBJ1-6; no clear D gene. The CDR3 has 18 residues. The germline V gene has CDR1 MGHRA and CDR2 YSYEKL. Between the trimmed V and J ends, which lost 4 bases and 0 bases, there was a span of 16 bases. CDR3 bases: TGCGCCAGCAGCCGGAATGAATTGACGAGCTCCTATAATTCACCCCTCCACTTT. Protein: CASSRNELTSSYNSPLHF.

This clone was seen more than once but under ten times. The J gene is TRBJ1-5, the V gene TRBV7-6, with a weak D call TRBD1 (6 bases). Trimming cost V 3 bases and J 0 bases, with 9 bases left between them. CDR3 length: 15 residues. Germline CDR1 SGHVS, CDR2 FNYEAQ. CDR3 sequence reads: CASSLTGNSNQPQHF. The CDR3 nucleotides read TGTGCCAGCAGCTTGACAGGCAATAGCAATCAGCCCCAGCATTTT.

The gene calls are TRBV6-1 and TRBJ2-7; tentative D call: TRBD1 (6 bases). Trimming cost V 3 bases and J 9 bases, with 18 bases left between them. The CDR3 runs 14 residues. From germline, CDR1 is MNHNS and CDR2 SASEGT. CDR3 DNA sequence: TGTGCCAGCAGTGACTGGGACACCCCTACGAGGCAGTACTTC. It codes for CASSDWDTPTRQYF.

The sample holds many counts of this clone. The chain combines TRBV18 with TRBJ1-6, with D possibly TRBD1 on 5 matching bases. The V and J ends lost 3 bases and 5 bases respectively, with 8 bases between them. CDR1 and CDR2 from the germline V gene are KGHSH and LQKENI. CDR3 length: 14 residues. The CDR3 loop reads CASSPQGDNSPLHF. The CDR3, as DNA: TGTGCCAGCTCACCCCAGGGAGATAATTCACCCCTCCACTTT.

This clone came up many times. The chain is built from TRBV7-9 and TRBJ1-4; 8 bases line up with TRBD1. Losses at the gene ends were 5 bases for V and 0 bases for J; bases not matched to a gene: 5. The CDR3 runs to 16 residues. From germline, CDR1 is SEHNR and CDR2 FQNEAQ (reference sequence). CDR3 sequence reads: CASSVGQGTTNEKLFF. The CDR3 DNA sequence: TGTGCCAGCAGCGTAGGACAGGGAACAACTAATGAAAAACTGTTTTTT.

As to this clone: Compared with germline, one end of the junction differs, possibly owing to a read error. The chain couples TRBV6-2 or TRBV6-3 to TRBJ1-5, with D tentatively TRBD1 (5 bases). The CDR3 runs 17 residues. Germline CDR1 is MNHEY and CDR2 is SVGEGT. The CDR3 DNA is TGTGCCAGCAGTTATTTTATTCGGGGCCCTAGGAATCAGCGCCAGCATTTT. It codes for CASSYFIRGPRNQRQHF.

As regards this clone: A read error is likely, as this CDR3 ends without the conserved phenylalanine or tryptophan. It is unclear where the CDR3 begins or ends on the DNA, so no DNA is shown, and the CDR3 is as TCRdb lists it. The chain is built from TRBV6-1 and TRBJ2-3. The germline V gene encodes CDR1 MNHNS and CDR2 SASEGT. The CDR3 is 13 residues long, counting both termini. The CDR3: CASIGWVVDTKYV.

This clone was counted ten times or more. This sequence joins TRBV30 and TRBJ2-1; D uncertain. The germline V and J ends were trimmed by 2 bases and 7 bases, with 15 bases remaining between them. The CDR3 has 14 amino acids. Germline assignment: CDR1 GTSNPN and CDR2 SVGIG (reference sequence). The CDR3 DNA follows: TGTGCCTGGAGTCTCTTGGCCCATGGGAATGAGCAGTTCTTC. Protein: CAWSLLAHGNEQFF.